These T cell receptor beta chains were read from a single sample in a study of cytomegalovirus exposure and HLA in healthy donors. Clones were read by immunoSEQ multiplex PCR, and TCRdb kept only the in-frame ones, dropping some. The table records about 85,000 clones, 50% to 75% of them present only once. The sequenced material came from PBMCs. The receptors here all came from a man aged 30-40 years in good health and CMV-seronegative. Both conserved end residues are part of each CDR3. Each record gives: D gene, clone size, J gene, V gene, CDR3 DNA, CDR3 protein. The D gene is left open where the match is weak. The size of a clone is reported for some rows only, either as once, few or many, or as a class for expanded clones.

D gene: TRBD1; clone size: -; J gene: TRBJ2-5; V gene: TRBV5-4; CDR3 DNA: TGTGCCAGCAGCTTGAGGGGACAGGCCAGACAAGAGACCCAGTACTTC; CDR3 protein: CASSLRGQARQETQYF
D gene: -; clone size: -; J gene: TRBJ1-6; V gene: TRBV7-9; CDR3 DNA: TGTGCCAGCAGCGAAGGGGCGTTGGGTAGGGTGAATTCACCCCTCCACTTT; CDR3 protein: CASSEGALGRVNSPLHF
D gene: -; clone size: -; J gene: TRBJ2-6; V gene: TRBV14; CDR3 DNA: TGTGCCAGCAGCCTCATTGGACAGTCTGGGGCCAACGTCCTGACTTTC; CDR3 protein: CASSLIGQSGANVLTF
D gene: -; clone size: -; J gene: TRBJ2-7; V gene: TRBV6-6; CDR3 DNA: TGTGCCAGCAGTTTCCGGGGATCCTACGAGCAGTACTTC; CDR3 protein: CASSFRGSYEQYF
D gene: -; clone size: -; J gene: TRBJ1-3; V gene: TRBV7-9; CDR3 DNA: TGTTCCAGCAGCTCATGGGCTGGCAGGTTTGGAAACACCATATATTTT; CDR3 protein: CSSSSWAGRFGNTIYF
D gene: -; clone size: -; J gene: TRBJ2-3; V gene: TRBV20-1; CDR3 DNA: TGCAGCCAGGGGCGCGATACGCAGTATTTT; CDR3 protein: CSQGRDTQYF
D gene: TRBD2; clone size: few; J gene: TRBJ2-2; V gene: TRBV7-6; CDR3 DNA: TGTGCCAGCAGCAGAAGCGGGAGTGGGACCGGGGAGCTGTTTTTT; CDR3 protein: CASSRSGSGTGELFF
D gene: TRBD2; clone size: -; J gene: TRBJ2-7; V gene: TRBV28; CDR3 DNA: TGTGCCAGCAGTTTGGGGGGGGTTATGGGGTCCTACGAGCAGTACTTC; CDR3 protein: CASSLGGVMGSYEQYF
D gene: -; clone size: -; J gene: TRBJ2-5; V gene: TRBV9; CDR3 DNA: TGTGCCAGCAGCGTGACCAGGGACACAGGGGAGACCCAGTACTTC; CDR3 protein: CASSVTRDTGETQYF
D gene: -; clone size: few; J gene: TRBJ2-5; V gene: TRBV9; CDR3 DNA: TGTGCCAGCAGCAGTGGGGAACAGGCGAGAGAGACCCAGTACTTC; CDR3 protein: CASSSGEQARETQYF
D gene: -; clone size: -; J gene: TRBJ1-6; V gene: TRBV7-9; CDR3 DNA: TGTGCCAGCAGCTTAACAGGCATTAATTCACCCCTCCACTTT; CDR3 protein: CASSLTGINSPLHF
D gene: -; clone size: -; J gene: TRBJ1-4; V gene: TRBV5-6; CDR3 DNA: TGTGCCAGCAGCTGGCGGGGCCCTAATGAAAAACTGTTTTTT; CDR3 protein: CASSWRGPNEKLFF
D gene: TRBD2; clone size: -; J gene: TRBJ2-2; V gene: TRBV7-2; CDR3 DNA: TGTGCCAGCAGCTTAGTTGGCGGGGGGGTGGAGCTGTTTTTT; CDR3 protein: CASSLVGGGVELFF
D gene: -; clone size: -; J gene: TRBJ1-1; V gene: TRBV7-2; CDR3 DNA: TGTGCCAGCAGCTTGGAACACAGAAACACTGAAGCTTTCTTT; CDR3 protein: CASSLEHRNTEAFF
D gene: -; clone size: -; J gene: TRBJ1-1; V gene: TRBV4-2; CDR3 DNA: TGTGCCAGCAGCCAAGATCTCGGGGAAACTGAAGCTTTCTTT; CDR3 protein: CASSQDLGETEAFF
D gene: TRBD1; clone size: -; J gene: TRBJ1-5; V gene: TRBV10-1; CDR3 DNA: TGCGCCAGCACAGAACAGGGGGGAAATCATCAGCCCCAGCATTTT; CDR3 protein: CASTEQGGNHQPQHF
D gene: TRBD1; clone size: -; J gene: TRBJ1-2; V gene: TRBV7-2; CDR3 DNA: TGTGCCAGCAGCTTAGTAGGGACAGGGGGCGGCTACACCTTC; CDR3 protein: CASSLVGTGGGYTF
D gene: TRBD2; clone size: -; J gene: TRBJ2-1; V gene: TRBV27; CDR3 DNA: TGTGCCAGCAGTCGAGCGGGAGTGGTCAATGAGCAGTTCTTC; CDR3 protein: CASSRAGVVNEQFF
D gene: -; clone size: few; J gene: TRBJ2-1; V gene: TRBV9; CDR3 DNA: TGTGCCAGCAGCGTAGGCGCGAACAATGAGCAGTTCTTC; CDR3 protein: CASSVGANNEQFF
D gene: TRBD2; clone size: -; J gene: TRBJ2-7; V gene: TRBV11-3; CDR3 DNA: TGTGCCAGCAGCAGGACTAGCGGCAACTACGAGCAGTACTTC; CDR3 protein: CASSRTSGNYEQYF
D gene: -; clone size: -; J gene: TRBJ1-4; V gene: TRBV5-5; CDR3 DNA: TGTGCCAGCAGCCCGAGGTGGGGGCCGGGTGAAAAACTGTTTTTT; CDR3 protein: CASSPRWGPGEKLFF
D gene: TRBD1; clone size: -; J gene: TRBJ2-7; V gene: TRBV9; CDR3 DNA: TGTGCCAGCAGCGTAAACGGACAGGGGTTCTTCGAGCAGTACTTC; CDR3 protein: CASSVNGQGFFEQYF
D gene: TRBD1; clone size: once; J gene: TRBJ2-2; V gene: TRBV14; CDR3 DNA: TGTGCCAGCAGCCGGGACAGGGGTACCGGGGAGCTGTTTTTT; CDR3 protein: CASSRDRGTGELFF
D gene: TRBD1; clone size: -; J gene: TRBJ2-1; V gene: TRBV28; CDR3 DNA: TGTGCCAGCAGGGGGACAGGGGGCTACAATGAGCAGTTCTTC; CDR3 protein: CASRGTGGYNEQFF
D gene: -; clone size: -; J gene: TRBJ2-2; V gene: TRBV4-1; CDR3 DNA: TGCGCCAGCAGGCAATTCCAGGGTTCCGGGGAGCTGTTTTTT; CDR3 protein: CASRQFQGSGELFF
D gene: TRBD2; clone size: -; J gene: TRBJ2-1; V gene: TRBV7-3; CDR3 DNA: TGTGCCAGCAGTAATGTGACTAGCGGGAGGGACTGGTCCTACAATGAGCAGTTCTTC; CDR3 protein: CASSNVTSGRDWSYNEQFF
D gene: TRBD2; clone size: -; J gene: TRBJ2-1; V gene: TRBV28; CDR3 DNA: TGTGCCTGGCGGACTAGCGGCTACAATGAGCAGTTCTTC; CDR3 protein: CAWRTSGYNEQFF
D gene: -; clone size: -; J gene: TRBJ2-7; V gene: TRBV5-1; CDR3 DNA: TGCGCCAGCAGGGTAGAGGCGTACAACTCCTACGAGCAGTACTTC; CDR3 protein: CASRVEAYNSYEQYF
D gene: -; clone size: -; J gene: TRBJ2-5; V gene: TRBV16; CDR3 DNA: TGTGCCAGCAGCCCACGTGCGGGACTGGAGACCCAGTACTTC; CDR3 protein: CASSPRAGLETQYF
D gene: TRBD2; clone size: -; J gene: TRBJ2-1; V gene: TRBV7-2; CDR3 DNA: TGTGCCAGCAGCTACAGACTAGCGGTGACCAGCTCCTACAATGAGCAGTTCTTC; CDR3 protein: CASSYRLAVTSSYNEQFF
D gene: -; clone size: -; J gene: TRBJ1-6; V gene: TRBV6-6; CDR3 DNA: TGTGCCAGCAGTCCAAGTTCCTATAATTCCCCCCTCCACTTT; CDR3 protein: CASSPSSYNSPLHF
D gene: TRBD1; clone size: few; J gene: TRBJ2-7; V gene: TRBV9; CDR3 DNA: TGTGCCAGCAGCCGAACAGGGGCCGCCTCATTGGAGCAGTACTTC; CDR3 protein: CASSRTGAASLEQYF
D gene: TRBD1; clone size: once; J gene: TRBJ1-4; V gene: TRBV18; CDR3 DNA: TGTGCCAGCTCCCAGGGGGGAGCCGCAACTAATGAAAAACTGTTTTTT; CDR3 protein: CASSQGGAATNEKLFF
D gene: -; clone size: few; J gene: TRBJ2-5; V gene: TRBV5-1; CDR3 DNA: TGCGCCAGCAGCTTGGCCAGGGTTGGGGAGACCCAGTACTTC; CDR3 protein: CASSLARVGETQYF
D gene: TRBD2; clone size: -; J gene: TRBJ2-1; V gene: TRBV7-3; CDR3 DNA: TGTGCCAGCAGCACCCCGCTAGCGGGAAGTAGGAATGAGCAGTTCTTC; CDR3 protein: CASSTPLAGSRNEQFF
D gene: -; clone size: -; J gene: TRBJ2-3; V gene: TRBV19; CDR3 DNA: TGTGCCAGTAGTATAGCGGGGGGCAGGGATACGCAGTATTTT; CDR3 protein: CASSIAGGRDTQYF
D gene: -; clone size: -; J gene: TRBJ2-7; V gene: TRBV7-2; CDR3 DNA: TGTGCCACCTCGCCGGGAAACTCCCACGAGCAGTACTTC; CDR3 protein: CATSPGNSHEQYF
D gene: -; clone size: -; J gene: TRBJ2-1; V gene: TRBV10-3; CDR3 DNA: TGTGCCATCAGTGTTTTTACTACCCAAAATTACAATGAGCAGTTCTTC; CDR3 protein: CAISVFTTQNYNEQFF
D gene: -; clone size: -; J gene: TRBJ2-1; V gene: TRBV11-1; CDR3 DNA: TGTGCCAGCAGCTTAGGGGGGACAGAGCAGTTCTTC; CDR3 protein: CASSLGGTEQFF